One and the same sample provided the 26 T cell receptor beta chains below, sequenced in a study of persistence of HIV-infected CD4 T cells. The stimulus was lysate of CMV-infected fibroblasts, around 10 ug/mL. CD40L/CD69 double-negative CD45RO-high memory CD4+ T cells were collected. These TCRs are of unknown antigen specificity. This was the immunoSEQ version 4 assay in survey mode. Repertoires were generated with immunoSEQ multiplex PCR, while TCRdb's copy carries only in-frame clones and drops some. The table lists tens of thousands of clones, about 80% of them singletons. Source: CD4+ T cells sorted from PBMCs after roughly 18-hour stimulation, taken from a patient who received antiretroviral therapy. Receptors were obtained from an adult man with HIV who was CMV-seropositive.

The chain is built from TRBV6-5 and TRBJ1-1, with D hard to call. Germline V lookup: CDR1 MNHEY, CDR2 SVGAGI. The CDR3 runs to 11 residues. Trimming pared 4 bases from V and 11 bases from J, leaving 11 bases between. CDR3 DNA: TGTGCCAGCAGTTTCCAGTCGGCGGCTTTCTTT. Translating gives CASSFQSAAFF.

This chain uses TRBV2 with TRBJ1-5; D remains ambiguous. CDR1 SNHLY and CDR2 FYNNEI come from the germline V gene. The V gene lost 6 bases and the J gene lost 5 bases, with 14 bases spanning the gap. There are 14 residues in the CDR3. The CDR3, as DNA: TGTGCCAGCAGCTCAACTTACAGCGATCAGCCCCAGCATTTT. Translating gives CASSSTYSDQPQHF.

The table lists this clone with a count of one. The chain couples TRBV11-2 to TRBJ2-1, with TRBD2 identical over 9 bases. Germline V gene sequence: CDR1 SGHAT, CDR2 FQNNGV. The CDR3 spans 16 residues. Losses at the gene ends were 4 bases for V and 9 bases for J; bases not matched to a gene: 13. The CDR3 DNA is TGTGCCAGCAGCTCTTATGGGCTAGCGGGGAGTGGTGAGCAGTTCTTC. Translating gives CASSSYGLAGSGEQFF.

The J gene is TRBJ2-1, the V gene TRBV30; 8 bases are shared with TRBD2. Per the germline V gene, CDR1 is GTSNPN and CDR2 is SVGIG (reference sequence). There are 20 residues in the CDR3. V shed 3 bases, J shed 12 bases, and the junction held 31 bases outside the gene matches. In nucleotides, the CDR3 is TGTGCCTGGAGCGATCCCCCAACGGGAGGGCCCTTCGGGCTTGTTCGACGGCAGTTCTTC. This translates into CAWSDPPTGGPFGLVRRQFF. The whole variable domain, filled in from reference TRBV30 and TRBJ2-1, reads SQTIHQWPATLVQPVGSPLSLECTVEGTSNPNLYWYRQAAGRGLQLLFYSVGIGQISSEVPQNLSASRPQDRQFILSSKKLLLSDSGFYLCAWSDPPTGGPFGLVRRQFFGPGTRLTVL.

In its sample, this clone was seen once. This chain connects TRBV5-1 to TRBJ2-3, with D maybe TRBD2 (6 bases). Trimming shortened V by 5 bases and J by 1 base, and 11 bases separated the two germline ends. This CDR3 is built from 14 residues. CDR1 is SGHRS and CDR2 is YFSETQ in the germline V gene. CDR3 sequence reads: CASRLGTGTDTQYF. The CDR3 bases are TGCGCCAGCAGGTTAGGGACTGGCACAGATACGCAGTATTTT.

This clone was found once. This specimen includes other DNA sequences encoding the same CDR3. V gene TRBV15 combines with J gene TRBJ1-1; D is ambiguous. The CDR3 extends over 14 amino acids. The germline V and J ends were trimmed by 0 bases and 4 bases, with 9 bases remaining between them. Germline-derived CDR1 and CDR2 are LNHNV and YYDKDF (reference sequence). The CDR3 sequence: CATSRDPSGTEAFF. CDR3 nucleotide sequence: TGTGCCACCAGCAGAGATCCGAGTGGCACTGAAGCTTTCTTT. The whole variable domain, remainder taken from reference TRBV15 and TRBJ1-1, is DAMVIQNPRYQVTQFGKPVTLSCSQTLNHNVMYWYQQKSSQAPKLLFHYYDKDFNNEADTPDNFQSRRPNTSFCFLDIRSPGLGDTAMYLCATSRDPSGTEAFFGQGTRLTVV.

Remarks on this clone: At one of its ends the junction is not consistent with the germline gene, which may arise from a read error. This chain uses TRBV7-2 with TRBJ2-7, with TRBD2 matching 12 bases. Germline V gives CDR1 SGHTA, CDR2 FQGNSA. The CDR3 is 14 residues long. CDR3 in DNA: TGTGCCAGCAGCCTAGCGGGAGGGCCGTACGAGCAGTACTTC. Translated: CASSLAGGPYEQYF.

This clone occurred once. This CDR3 reads CASSQGTGNTEAFF. CDR3 in DNA: TGTGCCAGCAGCCAAGGGACAGGGAACACTGAAGCTTTCTTT. The chain carries TRBV3-1 (or the pseudogene TRBV3-2) and TRBJ1-1, with 7 bases matching TRBD1. Germline assignment: CDR1 LGHDT and CDR2 YNNKEL (reference sequence). V lost 1 base and J lost 1; bases outside the gene matches: 0. This CDR3 region has 14 residues.

The chain couples TRBV29-1 to TRBJ1-1; perhaps TRBD1 as D (5 bases). Between the trimmed V and J ends, which lost 4 bases and 2 bases, there was a span of 11 bases. The CDR3 extends over 13 amino acids. The germline V gene encodes CDR1 SQVTM and CDR2 ANQGSEA. The CDR3 here is CSVVGRTNTEAFF. Here the CDR3 DNA reads TGCAGCGTTGTTGGGCGGACAAACACTGAAGCTTTCTTT.

The chain recombines TRBV12-3 or TRBV12-4 with TRBJ2-7; D tentatively reads TRBD1 or TRBD2 (5 bases each). The CDR3 runs to 13 residues. With 3 bases removed from V and 3 bases from J, the gap between germline ends came to 9 bases. CDR3 DNA: TGTGCCAGCAGTTTTGGGACCAACTACGAGCAGTACTTC. Residues: CASSFGTNYEQYF.

The chain has TRBV11-2 and TRBJ2-7; 7 nucleotides agree with TRBD2. Germline V gene data show CDR1 as SGHAT and CDR2 as FQNNGV. This CDR3 has 16 amino acids. The J segment lost 5 bases and the V segment lost 3 bases, leaving 13 bases of the junction unmatched. DNA of the CDR3: TGTGCCAGCAGCTTGTCCCCCGGGCGGGAGTACAACGAGCAGTACTTC. Amino acid sequence: CASSLSPGREYNEQYF.

The chain carries TRBV5-1 and TRBJ1-2; D is perhaps TRBD1 (6 bases). The CDR3 totals 14 residues. The germline V gene encodes CDR1 SGHRS and CDR2 YFSETQ. V lost 4 bases and J 6 bases, leaving 16 bases between the germline ends. The CDR3 region is CASSRTPGADGYTF. Written as DNA, the CDR3 is TGCGCCAGCAGCCGGACGCCAGGGGCGGATGGCTACACCTTC.

The V and J genes are TRBV6-4 and TRBJ2-2; the match to TRBD2 covers 10 bases. Germline lookup yields CDR1 MRHNA and CDR2 SNTAGT. The CDR3 consists of 15 residues. V was pared by 4 bases and J by 6 bases, with 5 bases of the junction left unmatched. The CDR3 loop is CASSALAGASGELFF. In DNA, the CDR3 is TGTGCCAGCAGTGCCCTAGCGGGGGCCTCCGGGGAGCTGTTTTTT.

The chain combines TRBV19 with TRBJ1-4; D might be TRBD1 (5 bases). Trimming pared 5 bases from V and 7 bases from J, leaving 11 bases between. Germline V CDR1 and CDR2: LNHDA, SQIVND (reference sequence). This CDR3 has 13 residues. CDR3 loop: CASSSGLREKLFF. The CDR3 DNA sequence: TGTGCCAGTAGTTCGGGGCTGCGTGAAAAACTGTTTTTT.

V usage is TRBV7-6 and J usage is TRBJ1-1; no clear D gene. In germline, CDR1 is SGHVS, CDR2 FNYEAQ. CDR3 length equals 15 residues. Deletions cut 1 base from V and 5 bases from J, with 14 bases between. CDR3 coding DNA: TGTGCCAGCAGCTTAGTGGGCAGTGGATGGACTGAAGCTTTCTTT. Protein: CASSLVGSGWTEAFF.

The chain joins TRBV25-1 to TRBJ2-6; D is unclear. V was trimmed by 3 bases and J by 1 base, leaving 10 bases between them. CDR1 is MGHDK and CDR2 is SYGVNS in the germline V gene. CDR3 length: 16 residues. CDR3 sequence reads: CASSDVKISGANVLTF. The CDR3 DNA is TGTGCCAGCAGTGATGTTAAGATTTCTGGGGCCAACGTCCTGACTTTC.

The J gene is TRBJ1-1, the V gene TRBV12-3 or TRBV12-4; D is unresolved. The CDR3 has 11 amino acids. V lost 1 base, J lost 10 bases, and 7 bases lay in between. In DNA form, the CDR3 reads TGTGCCAGCAGTTTAGAGGTGATAGCTTTCTTT. It is translated as CASSLEVIAFF.

V usage is TRBV2 and J usage is TRBJ1-1, with D uncertain. From germline, CDR1 is SNHLY and CDR2 FYNNEI. This CDR3 has 14 residues. Trimming pared 5 bases from V and 4 bases from J, leaving 14 bases between. In DNA, the CDR3 is TGTGCCAGCAGTTCGGACGAAGTGCGCACTGAAGCTTTCTTT. Residues: CASSSDEVRTEAFF.

The chain employs TRBV6-1 and TRBJ1-6; D is undetermined. Trimming cost V 4 bases and J 3 bases, with 16 bases left between them. This CDR3 has 17 residues. CDR1 is MNHNS and CDR2 is SASEGT in the germline V gene. The CDR3 is CASSGNRDTFYNSPLHF. The DNA of the CDR3 is TGTGCCAGCAGTGGGAACAGAGATACGTTCTATAATTCACCCCTCCACTTT.

V usage is TRBV9 and J usage is TRBJ2-2; D gene ambiguous. V was clipped by 4 bases and J by 0 bases, with 13 bases between them. The CDR3 length is 16 residues. Germline assignment: CDR1 SGDLS and CDR2 YYNGEE. CDR3 nucleotide sequence: TGTGCCAGCAGCCCCGCGGCTCGCGCGAACACCGGGGAGCTGTTTTTT. Translation: CASSPAARANTGELFF.

V usage is TRBV27 and J usage is TRBJ1-1, with D perhaps matching TRBD1 (5 bases). CDR1 and CDR2 (germline): MNHEY, SMNVEV (reference sequence). This CDR3 is 13 amino acids long. Between the trimmed V and J ends, which lost 6 bases and 1 base, there was a span of 9 bases. CDR3 in DNA: TGTGCCAGCAGCCTGAGGGGGAACACTGAAGCTTTCTTT. Translated, it gives CASSLRGNTEAFF.

The chain combines TRBV12-3 or TRBV12-4 with TRBJ1-3; D is possibly TRBD1 (5 bases). This CDR3 has 13 amino acids. Between the trimmed V and J ends, which lost 2 bases and 7 bases, there was a span of 9 bases. In DNA, the CDR3 is TGTGCCAGCAGTTTACGGGGGAAGAACACCATATATTTT. Protein: CASSLRGKNTIYF.

The chain joins TRBV6-6 to TRBJ2-7, with 13 positions matching TRBD2. CDR3 length: 17 residues. In germline, CDR1 is MNHNY, CDR2 SVGAGI (reference sequence). With V trimmed by 5 bases and J by 2 bases, 9 bases remained unmatched. CDR3 in amino acids: CASSRPTSGRAAYEQYF. In DNA form, the CDR3 reads TGTGCCAGCAGTCGACCCACTAGCGGGAGGGCCGCCTACGAGCAGTACTTC.

This clone was found once. The chain couples TRBV5-1 to TRBJ2-7, with 8 nucleotides matching TRBD2. V shed 5 bases, J shed 4 bases, and the junction held 2 bases outside the gene matches. Germline V gene sequence: CDR1 SGHRS, CDR2 YFSETQ. The CDR3 runs to 12 residues. The CDR3 here is CASSEREYEQYF. CDR3 coding DNA: TGCGCCAGCAGTGAGCGGGAGTACGAGCAGTACTTC. The entire variable domain, with the rest obtained from reference TRBV5-1 and TRBJ2-7, is as follows: KAGVTQTPRYLIKTRGQQVTLSCSPISGHRSVSWYQQTPGQGLQFLFEYFSETQRNKGNFPGRFSGRQFSNSRSEMNVSTLELGDSALYLCASSEREYEQYFGPGTRLTVT.

The chain couples TRBV4-1 to TRBJ1-5; possibly TRBD1 for D (5 bases). The V gene's germline CDR1 is MGHRA and CDR2 YSYEKL. The CDR3 covers 16 residues. Trimming removed 0 bases at V and 3 bases at J, with 12 bases between. The CDR3 loop is CASSQDTGGINQPQHF. CDR3 nucleotide sequence: TGCGCCAGCAGCCAAGATACCGGGGGGATCAATCAGCCCCAGCATTTT.

This chain connects TRBV6-5 to TRBJ1-1; 10 nucleotides match TRBD1. V lost 3 bases and J lost 5; bases outside the gene matches: 6. This CDR3 has 15 residues. Germline V CDR1 and CDR2: MNHEY, SVGAGI. The CDR3: CASSYQPGQGTEAFF. The DNA of the CDR3 is TGTGCCAGCAGTTATCAACCGGGACAGGGGACTGAAGCTTTCTTT.